A single sample is the source of the 2 T cell receptor beta chains below, sequenced in a study of cytomegalovirus exposure and HLA in healthy donors. The PCR contained 60 Vbeta and 13 Jbeta primers. The table came from immunoSEQ multiplex PCR; TCRdb's copy has only in-frame clones and leaves some out. The sample yields around 150,000 clones, around 77% seen once. What was sequenced was PBMCs. These receptors came from a man aged 25 to 45 in good health and CMV-seronegative.

V usage is TRBV27 and J usage is TRBJ2-3; D unclear. The V and J ends lost 0 bases and 2 bases respectively, with 9 bases between them. CDR1 and CDR2 from the germline V gene are MNHEY and SMNVEV (reference sequence). This CDR3 is 15 amino acids long. CDR3 in DNA: TGTGCCAGCAGTTTATCCGCGGCCCTCACAGATACGCAGTATTTT. Translation gives CASSLSAALTDTQYF.

This clone was detected only a few times. V and J are TRBV6-5 and TRBJ1-2; TRBD1 matches at 8 bases. Germline CDR1 reads MNHEY; CDR2 reads SVGAGI. V shed 0 bases, J shed 4 bases, and the junction held 4 bases outside the gene matches. The CDR3 is 15 amino acids. CDR3 region: CASSYSGQGGYGYTF. The CDR3 DNA is TGTGCCAGCAGTTACTCCGGACAGGGCGGCTATGGCTACACCTTC.